Below are 23 T cell receptor beta chains sequenced from a single sample in a study of OX40 agonist ivuxolimab in advanced cancers. The repertoire was sequenced with immunoSEQ multiplex PCR; TCRdb's copy has only in-frame clones and lacks some. The repertoire holds about 80,000 clones, with 94% as singletons. The source material was CD4+ or CD8+ T cells sorted from blood, sampled in a trial of the OX40 agonist ivuxolimab. These receptor sequences come from an adult with an advanced solid tumor such as melanoma, head and neck, liver or kidney cancer.

The genes are TRBV4-3 and TRBJ2-7; D is ambiguous. The CDR3 extends over 14 amino acids. Trimming pared 1 base from V and 3 bases from J, leaving 10 bases between. Germline loops: CDR1 LGHNA, CDR2 YSLEER. The DNA of the CDR3 is TGCGCCAGCAGCCAAGGGACCGCCGACTACGAGCAGTACTTC. This translates into CASSQGTADYEQYF.

In DNA form, the CDR3 reads TGTGCCAGCAGTGAAGTTCTAGGCAACCACTACGAGCAGTACTTC. It yields the protein CASSEVLGNHYEQYF. The V call is TRBV2, the J call TRBJ2-7; D unclear. The CDR3 is 15 amino acids. CDR1 and CDR2 from the germline V gene are SNHLY and FYNNEI. Trimming removed 1 base at V and 3 bases at J, with 13 bases between.

This clone was counted only a few times. The chain recombines TRBV25-1 with TRBJ1-2; D unclear. Deletions cut 3 bases from V and 3 bases from J, with 5 bases between. The germline V gene encodes CDR1 MGHDK and CDR2 SYGVNS. The CDR3 loop spans 12 amino acids. CDR3 residues: CASSENHYGYTF. Written as DNA, the CDR3 is TGTGCCAGCAGTGAGAACCACTATGGCTACACCTTC.

This clone was picked up one time. The chain joins TRBV28 to TRBJ2-2; 8 bases match TRBD2. The germline CDR1 and CDR2 sequences are MDHEN and SYDVKM. This CDR3 spans 18 amino acids. The V and J ends lost 2 bases and 0 bases, in that order; junction bases with no gene match: 8. CDR3: CASSLSLLAAPNTGELFF. DNA of the CDR3: TGTGCCAGCAGTTTAAGTTTACTAGCGGCACCGAACACCGGGGAGCTGTTTTTT.

The rearrangement links TRBV7-2 to TRBJ2-1; D gene uncertain. The CDR3 sequence is 16 residues long. V lost 2 bases and J 9 bases, leaving 20 bases between the germline ends. CDR1 is SGHTA, CDR2 FQGNSA, per germline. Here the CDR3 reads CASSLSQVVSPSEQFF. The DNA of the CDR3 is TGTGCCAGCAGCTTAAGTCAGGTAGTATCCCCCAGTGAGCAGTTCTTC. The full variable domain, with the rest looked up from reference TRBV7-2 and TRBJ2-1, is GAGVSQSPSNKVTEKGKDVELRCDPISGHTALYWYRQSLGQGLEFLIYFQGNSAPDKSGLPSDRFSAERTGGSVSTLTIQRTQQEDSAVYLCASSLSQVVSPSEQFFGPGTRLTVL.

The V gene is TRBV4-1, the J gene TRBJ2-1; no definite D call. The V and J ends lost 3 bases and 0 bases respectively, with 15 bases between them. The germline V gene has CDR1 MGHRA and CDR2 YSYEKL. The CDR3 is made up of 17 amino acids. The CDR3 DNA reads as TGCGCCAGCAGCCACACTGGGTCAAGAAGCTCCTACAATGAGCAGTTCTTC. This translates into CASSHTGSRSSYNEQFF.

The CDR3 DNA is TGTGCCAGCAGCGTTAAAGGAGGTGGTAATGAGCAGTTCTTC. It specifies CASSVKGGGNEQFF. The chain employs TRBV9 and TRBJ2-1; D is perhaps TRBD2 (5 bases). V lost 2 bases and J 7 bases, leaving 13 bases between the germline ends. This CDR3 contains 14 residues. The V gene's germline CDR1 is SGDLS and CDR2 YYNGEE.

This chain joins TRBV7-2 and TRBJ2-3; 7 bases map to TRBD1. The CDR3 has 19 residues. Per the germline V gene, CDR1 is SGHTA and CDR2 is FQGNSA. The ends lost 5 bases at V and 0 bases at J; junction bases unmatched: 17. CDR3 in DNA: TGTGCCAGCAGCGGGGCCGGACAGGCTCGCCTCATTAGCACAGATACGCAGTATTTT. It yields the protein CASSGAGQARLISTDTQYF.

The V gene is TRBV4-1, the J gene TRBJ1-6, with TRBD1 identical over 7 bases. The germline V gene encodes CDR1 MGHRA and CDR2 YSYEKL. There are 15 residues in the CDR3. Losses at the gene ends were 4 bases for V and 10 bases for J; bases not matched to a gene: 10. The CDR3 region is CASSPQTGRGSPLHF. The CDR3, as DNA: TGCGCCAGCAGCCCCCAGACAGGGAGGGGGTCACCCCTCCACTTT.

This chain joins TRBV2 and TRBJ2-4; TRBD2 agrees at 7 bases. The CDR3 contains 12 residues. Trimming removed 4 bases from V and 6 bases from J; junction bases left unmatched: 0. CDR1 and CDR2 from the germline V gene are SNHLY and FYNNEI. CDR3: CASSGGRNIQYF. In DNA form, the CDR3 reads TGTGCCAGCAGTGGCGGGAGAAACATTCAGTACTTC. The full variable domain, with the rest looked up from reference TRBV2 and TRBJ2-4, is EPEVTQTPSHQVTQMGQEVILRCVPISNHLYFYWYRQILGQKVEFLVSFYNNEISEKSEIFDDQFSVERPDGSNFTLKIRSTKLEDSAMYFCASSGGRNIQYFGAGTRLSVL.

The CDR3, as DNA: TGTGCCAGCAGTGGAGAGGGGGGCATTATCTCTTTCTTT. It codes for CASSGEGGIISFF. The gene calls are TRBV5-6 and TRBJ1-1; D is possibly TRBD1 (6 bases). Trimming stripped 5 bases from V and 12 bases from J, with 20 bases between. Per germline, CDR1 SGHDT and CDR2 YYEEEE. CDR3 length: 13 residues.

The J gene is TRBJ2-2, the V gene TRBV9; D remains ambiguous. This CDR3 has 15 residues. In germline, CDR1 is SGDLS, CDR2 YYNGEE. Trimming stripped 1 base from V and 3 bases from J, with 10 bases between. This CDR3 reads CASSVLARDTGELFF. CDR3 bases: TGTGCCAGCAGCGTACTGGCGAGAGACACCGGGGAGCTGTTTTTT.

This clone has more than one count but fewer than ten. The CDR3 DNA reads as TGTGCCAGCAGGACAGTCGGGAGGGTGTATTTT. Protein sequence: CASRTVGRVYF. The V call is TRBV27, the J call TRBJ2-3; 8 bases match TRBD2. There are 11 residues in the CDR3. V gave up 6 bases and J gave up 14 bases; unmatched junction bases: 7. Germline CDR1 is MNHEY and CDR2 is SMNVEV (reference sequence).

V and J are TRBV5-4 and TRBJ2-7; TRBD2 aligns across 8 bases. The CDR3 has 15 residues. After removal of 0 bases from V and 0 bases from J, the junction contained 2 bases not matched to a gene. CDR1 and CDR2 (germline): SGHNT, YYREEE (reference sequence). The CDR3 protein is CASSLAAGGSYEQYF. In DNA, the CDR3 is TGTGCCAGCAGCTTGGCGGCGGGAGGCTCCTACGAGCAGTACTTC.

The chain has TRBV27 and TRBJ1-1, with unresolved D. Deletions cut 4 bases from V and 3 bases from J, with 9 bases between. The CDR3 is made up of 13 amino acids. CDR1 is MNHEY, CDR2 SMNVEV, per germline (reference sequence). The chain's CDR3 is CASSWGADTEAFF. CDR3 sequence (DNA): TGTGCCAGCAGTTGGGGAGCGGACACTGAAGCTTTCTTT.

The V and J genes are TRBV15 and TRBJ2-7; 7 bases fit TRBD1. The CDR3 runs to 14 residues. The germline V gene has CDR1 LNHNV and CDR2 YYDKDF (reference sequence). The V gene end was trimmed by 7 bases and the J gene end by 4 bases; junction bases not matched to a gene: 10. Here the CDR3 reads CATTHRGNEYEQYF. CDR3 nucleotide sequence: TGTGCCACCACCCACAGGGGAAACGAGTACGAGCAGTACTTC.

This clone was observed a few times. V usage is TRBV6-5 and J usage is TRBJ1-5; TRBD1 might be the D (6 bases). This CDR3 spans 14 amino acids. Trimming stripped 6 bases from V and 6 bases from J, with 15 bases between. CDR1 and CDR2 from the germline V gene are MNHEY and SVGAGI. In DNA form, the CDR3 reads TGTGCCAGCAGCGTCGTGCAGGGGATTCAGCCCCAGCATTTT. Residues: CASSVVQGIQPQHF.

The chain has TRBV27 and TRBJ2-2; D is possibly TRBD1 (6 bases). The CDR3 extends over 16 amino acids. Deletions cut 5 bases from V and 4 bases from J, with 17 bases between. Germline V lookup: CDR1 MNHEY, CDR2 SMNVEV (reference sequence). This CDR3 reads CASSIVQGGPTGELFF. Here the CDR3 DNA reads TGTGCCAGCAGTATCGTACAGGGTGGGCCCACCGGGGAGCTGTTTTTT.

V and J are TRBV4-3 and TRBJ1-1, with D maybe TRBD1 (5 bases). This CDR3 contains 15 residues. V gave up 0 bases and J gave up 4 bases, with 12 bases separating them. CDR1 and CDR2 from the germline V gene are LGHNA and YSLEER. As DNA, the CDR3 is TGCGCCAGCAGCCAAGATCTTGGGGGGGTCACTGAAGCTTTCTTT. It is translated as CASSQDLGGVTEAFF.

The CDR3: CASSVGFSSSGRAVDTQYF. The CDR3 bases are TGTGCCAGCAGCGTAGGATTTTCGAGTAGCGGGAGGGCCGTGGATACGCAGTATTTT. The chain recombines TRBV9 with TRBJ2-3, with 11 nucleotides matching TRBD2. This CDR3 spans 19 amino acids. Germline V gene data show CDR1 as SGDLS and CDR2 as YYNGEE. V lost 0 bases and J lost 6; bases outside the gene matches: 15. Filled out from reference TRBV9 and TRBJ2-3, the complete variable domain reads DSGVTQTPKHLITATGQRVTLRCSPRSGDLSVYWYQQSLDQGLQFLIQYYNGEERAKGNILERFSAQQFPDLHSELNLSSLELGDSALYFCASSVGFSSSGRAVDTQYFGPGTRLTVL.

This chain links TRBV6-1 with TRBJ1-2, with a possible D match to TRBD1 (6 bases). In germline, CDR1 is MNHNS, CDR2 SASEGT. This CDR3 is built from 15 residues. V lost 7 bases and J 0 bases, leaving 15 bases between the germline ends. Written as DNA, the CDR3 is TGTGCCAGCACCGAAAACAGGGCAACTAACTATGGCTACACCTTC. Amino acid sequence: CASTENRATNYGYTF.

The rearrangement joins TRBV9 to TRBJ2-1; TRBD2 matches at 7 bases. Germline V gene lookup returns CDR1 SGDLS and CDR2 YYNGEE. The junction had 7 bases not matched to a gene; V was cut back by 3 bases and J by 10 bases. The CDR3 is made up of 13 amino acids. The CDR3 loop is CASSAGGRLEQFF. CDR3 DNA sequence: TGTGCCAGCAGCGCAGGCGGGAGATTGGAGCAGTTCTTC.

The V gene is TRBV13, the J gene TRBJ2-7; no definite D call. CDR3 length equals 13 residues. Germline values: CDR1 PRHDT, CDR2 FYEKMQ (reference sequence). V lost 5 bases and J 3 bases, leaving 11 bases between the germline ends. This chain's CDR3 is CASSPGGLYEQYF. CDR3 nucleotides: TGTGCCAGCAGCCCCGGTGGGCTCTACGAGCAGTACTTC. Supplemented by reference TRBV13 and TRBJ2-7, the full variable domain reads AAGVIQSPRHLIKEKRETATLKCYPIPRHDTVYWYQQGPGQDPQFLISFYEKMQSDKGSIPDRFSAQQFSDYHSELNMSSLELGDSALYFCASSPGGLYEQYFGPGTRLTVT.